Below, 5 T cell receptor beta chains from the same sample are listed, as sequenced in a study of OX40 agonist ivuxolimab in advanced cancers. Using immunoSEQ multiplex PCR, the repertoire was profiled, and TCRdb retains in-frame clones only, with some absent. The repertoire holds 45,000 to 55,000 clones, with around 83% as singletons. The material was CD4+ or CD8+ T cells sorted from blood, obtained in a trial of the OX40 agonist ivuxolimab. These TCRs come from an adult with an advanced solid tumor such as melanoma, head and neck, liver or kidney cancer.

The V gene is TRBV6-5, the J gene TRBJ2-5; the match to TRBD2 covers 9 bases. Germline assignment: CDR1 MNHEY and CDR2 SVGAGI. This CDR3 contains 15 residues. V lost 7 bases to trimming and J lost 5 bases; unmatched junction nucleotides: 11. CDR3: CASKSSGSDLETQYF. CDR3 DNA: TGTGCCAGCAAAAGTAGCGGGAGTGACCTGGAGACCCAGTACTTC.

As for this clone: Other nucleotide sequences in the sample specify the same CDR3. DNA for the CDR3: TGCGCCAGCACCGAGGACAGGGTAGGCGAAAAACTGTTTTTT. This translates into CASTEDRVGEKLFF. This chain connects TRBV4-1 to TRBJ1-4, with TRBD1 matching 8 bases. Unmatched junction bases numbered 9, after V lost 7 bases and J lost 8 bases. Germline assignment: CDR1 MGHRA and CDR2 YSYEKL. The length of the CDR3 is 14 residues.

This chain uses TRBV7-9 with TRBJ2-2; D possibly uses TRBD1 or TRBD2 (5 bases each). The V end was cut by 3 bases, the J end by 6 bases, with 14 bases between. The CDR3 extends over 15 amino acids. The V gene's germline CDR1 is SEHNR and CDR2 FQNEAQ (reference sequence). The CDR3 DNA is TGTGCCAGCAGCTTGACTGGGGGAAGGGCCGGGGAGCTGTTTTTT. Translating gives CASSLTGGRAGELFF.

The rearrangement joins TRBV28 to TRBJ1-2; 7 bases align to TRBD1. V shed 5 bases and J 7 bases; nucleotides not matched to a gene: 10. The CDR3 extends over 14 amino acids. Germline CDR1 reads MDHEN; CDR2 reads SYDVKM. The CDR3 bases are TGTGCCAGCAGTCCGCCCGACAGGGTCGGTGGCTACACCTTC. Translation gives CASSPPDRVGGYTF.

V and J are TRBV19 and TRBJ2-6; 8 nucleotides line up with TRBD1. The CDR3 spans 20 residues. Germline V gene lookup returns CDR1 LNHDA and CDR2 SQIVND (reference sequence). V dropped 7 bases and J dropped 0; count of bases not matched to a gene: 17. The CDR3 protein is CASKKSVPGTGHSGANVLTF. DNA for the CDR3: TGTGCCAGTAAGAAATCAGTTCCCGGGACAGGTCACTCTGGGGCCAACGTCCTGACTTTC.